The rows below give T cell receptor beta chains drawn from one sample of a study of T cells in severe cutaneous drug reactions. TCRdb re-called the multiplex PCR reads and gives one entry per CDR3 protein, without DNA. The sample shows about 21,000 distinct CDR3 sequences, and approximately 7.5% sits with its ten largest clones. The material sequenced was PBMCs. The receptors were gathered from a human donor with toxic epidermal necrolysis, a severe cutaneous drug reaction. Each CDR3 is given with its conserved first and last residue. The order of the fields is J gene, clone size, V gene, CDR3 protein. The size of a clone is reported for some rows only, either as once, few or many, or as a class for expanded clones.

>TRBJ2-7|.|TRBV20-1
CSASRGYEQYF
>TRBJ1-1|.|TRBV5-5
CASSLELGNTEAFF
>TRBJ2-1|.|TRBV28
CASRQGGGEQFF
>TRBJ2-1|.|TRBV6-5
CASSYRLAGSPLIDNEQFF
>TRBJ1-1|.|TRBV4-2
CASSQDGRRGSTEAFF
>TRBJ2-7|.|TRBV4-1
CASRRIAGGPYEQYF
>TRBJ1-2|.|TRBV29-1
CSVEDGTDYGYTF
>TRBJ2-5|.|TRBV5-6
CASSPDRGKTQYF
>TRBJ1-5|medium-sized|TRBV6-5
CASSYTGPNQPQHF
>TRBJ2-4|.|TRBV4-1
CASSQDTLAKNIQYF
>TRBJ2-3|.|TRBV28
CASSSPAEPTWRSTDTQYF
>TRBJ2-7|.|TRBV29-1
CSVEVGRGYEQYF
>TRBJ1-4|.|TRBV6-5
CASSPNRGLIEKLFF
>TRBJ1-2|.|TRBV3-1
CASSHRYGYTF
>TRBJ1-2|.|TRBV7-2
CASSPEGRGAGGYGYTF
>TRBJ2-3|.|TRBV2
CASGDRDTQYF
>TRBJ2-1|.|TRBV29-1
CSVDILDRPYNEQFF
>TRBJ1-3|.|TRBV5-1
CASSDSGNTIYF
>TRBJ2-7|.|TRBV10-3
CAISGTGPDYEQYF
>TRBJ2-7|.|TRBV12-3/TRBV12-4
CASMGGRPGEQYF
>TRBJ2-5|.|TRBV11-2
CASSPGEASGETQYF
>TRBJ2-1|.|TRBV7-9
CASRRSLLGTRGEQFF
>TRBJ2-1|medium-sized|TRBV2
CASRSSGGSSYNEQFF
>TRBJ2-7|.|TRBV28
CASSLYGETTYEQYF
>TRBJ2-2|.|TRBV28
CASSLPGFDTGELFF
>TRBJ2-5|.|TRBV4-1
CASSQDSRETQYF
>TRBJ1-2|.|TRBV19
CASSAGTYGYTF
>TRBJ1-1|.|TRBV9
CASSPRDRDMNTEAFF
>TRBJ2-5|.|TRBV7-3
CASSLIAEETQYF
>TRBJ1-5|medium-sized|TRBV2
CASTLQGAGVNQPQHF
>TRBJ2-3|.|TRBV20-1
CSARSGRSTDTQYF
>TRBJ1-2|.|TRBV14
CASSHRSLAGYTF
>TRBJ2-1|.|TRBV18
CASSPLRDSEQFF
>TRBJ2-7|.|TRBV7-8
CASSLGTGAEQYF
>TRBJ2-1|.|TRBV27
CASSENPSGRNEQFF
>TRBJ2-7|.|TRBV27
CASSFGGRGFTYEQYF
>TRBJ2-4|.|TRBV2
CASSDERTSEYIQYF
>TRBJ2-7|.|TRBV7-8
CASSSRGAVWEEQYF
>TRBJ2-1|.|TRBV29-1
CSVVNTGQGGNEQFF
>TRBJ2-7|.|TRBV4-1
CASSGPLEQYF
>TRBJ1-2|.|TRBV28
CASRSGQRVHGYTF
>TRBJ2-1|.|TRBV7-9
CASHREAGGYNEQFF